A selection of T cell receptor beta chains follows, all from one sample in a study of blood T cell repertoires in COVID-19. Clones were read by immunoSEQ multiplex PCR, and TCRdb kept only the in-frame ones, dropping some. The data hold over 75,000 clones, with about 77% observed a single time. Sequenced: peripheral blood. Receptor source: a human donor in a cohort sampled during active COVID-19. Each CDR3 is given with its conserved first and last residue. A D gene is named only where the DNA matches it firmly. A row's size may be missing; if present it is once, few, many or a size class.

j_call clone_size v_call d_call cdr3_nt cdr3_aa
TRBJ1-5 . TRBV28 TRBD1 TGTGCCAGCAGTCCAGGAAGACCTAGGGGGCTGAATCAGCCCCAGCATTTT CASSPGRPRGLNQPQHF
TRBJ2-7 . TRBV10-3 TRBD2 TGTGCCATCAGTGAGTCCTTGGGGCGGGAGGGTTACGAGCAGTACTTC CAISESLGREGYEQYF
TRBJ2-7 . TRBV14 . TGTGCCAGCAGCCCGCTGCTGGAGGCTGGTACCTACGAGCAGTACTTC CASSPLLEAGTYEQYF
TRBJ2-3 . TRBV24-1 . TGTGCCACCAGTGATACAGCCCGGGGAGATACGCAGTATTTT CATSDTARGDTQYF
TRBJ1-5 . TRBV5-1 . TGCGCCAGCAGCTTGGCGGTGGGCAATCAGCCCCAGCATTTT CASSLAVGNQPQHF
TRBJ1-6 . TRBV25-1 TRBD1 TGTGCCAGCTCGACAGGGGAGTCCTATAATTCACCCCTCCACTTT CASSTGESYNSPLHF
TRBJ1-4 . TRBV5-1 . TGCGCCAGCAGCTTGGCGGTGGGGGCGGCTAATGAAAAACTGTTTTTT CASSLAVGAANEKLFF
TRBJ2-2 . TRBV19 . TGTGCCAGTAGTATCGACGGGAGATACACCGGGGAGCTGTTTTTT CASSIDGRYTGELFF
TRBJ2-3 . TRBV6-5 TRBD2 TGTGCCAGCAGTTATCGCGGGGGTAGCACAGATACGCAGTATTTT CASSYRGGSTDTQYF
TRBJ1-1 . TRBV6-5 . TGTGCCAGCAGTTATGGGCAGGGAGGTGAAGCTTTCTTT CASSYGQGGEAFF
TRBJ2-7 . TRBV18 TRBD2 TGTGCCAGCTCAACTAGCGGGGGCTACGAGCAGTACTTC CASSTSGGYEQYF
TRBJ2-1 . TRBV7-9 TRBD2 TGTGCCAGCAGACCCACTAGCGGGGCCCAGTTCTTC CASRPTSGAQFF
TRBJ1-6 . TRBV27 TRBD1 TGTGCCAGCAGTCCCAGGACAGGTATCCTCGGTTCACCCCTCCACTTT CASSPRTGILGSPLHF
TRBJ2-1 . TRBV4-1 . TGCGCCAGCAGCAACCGGGACTTCACCTACAATGAGCAGTTCTTC CASSNRDFTYNEQFF
TRBJ1-4 . TRBV5-4 TRBD1 TGTGCCAGCAGCCTAAGACGACAGGGGGCTAATGAAAAACTGTTTTTT CASSLRRQGANEKLFF
TRBJ2-7 . TRBV18 TRBD2 TGTGCCAGCTCACCCGGGACTAGCGGGAGATCCGAGCAGTACTTC CASSPGTSGRSEQYF
TRBJ1-2 . TRBV2 TRBD1 TGTGCCAGCAACACGGGACAGAACTATGGCTACACCTTC CASNTGQNYGYTF
TRBJ2-1 . TRBV18 TRBD2 TGTGCCAGCTCGAGGACTAGCGGGAGTGGCAATGAGCAGTTCTTC CASSRTSGSGNEQFF
TRBJ2-2 . TRBV18 . TGTGCCAGCTCACCAGGTCAGGCGTACACCGGGGAGCTGTTTTTT CASSPGQAYTGELFF
TRBJ2-1 . TRBV18 . TGTGCCAGCTCACCACTAGCGCAGTACAATGAGCAGTTCTTC CASSPLAQYNEQFF
TRBJ2-6 . TRBV18 . TGTGCCAGCTCAAACGCAGGGTTTCGTGGGGCCAACGTCCTGACTTTC CASSNAGFRGANVLTF
TRBJ2-1 once TRBV19 TRBD2 TGTGCCAGTAGCTCCCTCGGACTAGCGGGATTGAGGAATGAGCAGTTCTTC CASSSLGLAGLRNEQFF
TRBJ2-1 . TRBV15 TRBD1 TGTGCCACCACCGTTAGATCAGGGGGCCTCTACAATGAGCAGTTCTTC CATTVRSGGLYNEQFF
TRBJ2-2 . TRBV2 TRBD1 TGTGCCAGCAACCCGACAGGGGCCAACACCGGGGAGCTGTTTTTT CASNPTGANTGELFF
TRBJ1-5 . TRBV6-5 TRBD1 TGTGCCAGCAGTTTGGACAGGCGCGACCAGCCCCAGCATTTT CASSLDRRDQPQHF
TRBJ2-7 . TRBV5-1 TRBD1 TGCGCCAGCAGCCCGGACAGGGACGAGCAGTACTTC CASSPDRDEQYF
TRBJ2-7 . TRBV6-5 . TGTGCCAGCCAAACCGGGAACAGGGTTAGCGAGCAGTACTTC CASQTGNRVSEQYF
TRBJ2-6 . TRBV28 TRBD1 TGTGCCAGCAGTTCATCCGACAGGGCTGGGGCCAACGTCCTGACTTTC CASSSSDRAGANVLTF
TRBJ2-7 . TRBV30 TRBD1 TGTGCCTGGAGCCAAGGACAGGGGGTTACCTACGAGCAGTACTTC CAWSQGQGVTYEQYF
TRBJ2-3 . TRBV12-5 TRBD1 TGTGCTAGTGGTTTGGTAGTGGTGGGCAGGGGGATTTCAGATACGCAGTATTTT CASGLVVVGRGISDTQYF
TRBJ2-3 few TRBV7-2 TRBD2 TGTGCCAGCAGCTTTGGCGGGAGTAGCGCAGATACGCAGTATTTT CASSFGGSSADTQYF
TRBJ2-3 . TRBV10-1 TRBD2 TGCGCCAGCAGTGATGCCGGGGGGATAGATACGCAGTATTTT CASSDAGGIDTQYF
TRBJ2-7 . TRBV11-2 . TGTGCCAGCAGCTTAGTCCGGGGGACGTACGAGCAGTACTTC CASSLVRGTYEQYF
TRBJ1-1 . TRBV2 . TGTGCCAGCAGTGCTAGCGGATTGAACACTGAAGCTTTCTTT CASSASGLNTEAFF
TRBJ1-1 . TRBV4-1 . TGCGCCAGCAGCCAAGAGGGAAGGGGTCAGGGTGGGACTGAAGCTTTCTTT CASSQEGRGQGGTEAFF
TRBJ1-2 . TRBV5-1 . TGCGCCAGCAGCTTGGCCGGGGGGGCTAACTATGGCTACACCTTC CASSLAGGANYGYTF
TRBJ1-3 once TRBV4-1 . TGCGCCAGCAGCCAAGATTATAAGGGACACTACTCTGGAAACACCATATATTTT CASSQDYKGHYSGNTIYF
TRBJ1-1 . TRBV30 TRBD1 TGTGCCTGGACCCCCAGGAGGGGGCTCGGCACTGAAGCTTTCTTT CAWTPRRGLGTEAFF
TRBJ1-6 few TRBV6-5 . TGTGCCAGCAGTTACTCTGGGACATCAAATTCACCCCTCCACTTT CASSYSGTSNSPLHF
TRBJ2-7 . TRBV27 TRBD1 TGTGCCAGCAGTTCGGACAGGGTATTACCCTACGAGCAGTACTTC CASSSDRVLPYEQYF
TRBJ2-2 . TRBV9 . TGTGCCAGCAGCAAGCGAGCCGAGAACACCGGGGAGCTGTTTTTT CASSKRAENTGELFF
TRBJ2-2 . TRBV5-1 TRBD1 TGCGCCAGCAGCCCGGCCGGACAGGGCGTGGGGGAGCTGTTTTTT CASSPAGQGVGELFF
TRBJ1-3 . TRBV11-2 . TGTGCCAGCAGGCAGGGTCTTTTGACCTCTGGAAACACCATATATTTT CASRQGLLTSGNTIYF
TRBJ1-1 . TRBV28 TRBD1 TGTGCCAGCTATAGGGGGACAGCCGGACAGGAAGCTTTCTTT CASYRGTAGQEAFF
TRBJ2-2 . TRBV19 . TGTGCCAGTAGTATCAAGGGGGTACGAGGCACCGGGGAGCTGTTTTTT CASSIKGVRGTGELFF
TRBJ2-5 . TRBV5-4 TRBD2 TGTGCCAGCAGCTTGGAGGGACTAGCGGAAGAGACCCAGTACTTC CASSLEGLAEETQYF
TRBJ2-3 . TRBV9 . TGTGCCAGCAGCGTAGCGGCAGATACGCAGTATTTT CASSVAADTQYF
TRBJ1-4 . TRBV5-4 . TGTGCCAGCAGCCCAGGGGTGACTAATGAAAAACTGTTTTTT CASSPGVTNEKLFF
TRBJ2-1 . TRBV7-9 TRBD2 TGTGCCAGCAGCTTAGCAGGGCGCGGGAGGGCCTCGGATGAGCAGTTCTTC CASSLAGRGRASDEQFF
TRBJ1-2 . TRBV30 TRBD1 TGTGCCTGGAGGGTACAGGGGTGGAACTATGGCTACACCTTC CAWRVQGWNYGYTF
TRBJ2-7 . TRBV28 . TGTGCCAGCTGTACGAGGGAGGTGCACTCCTACGAGCAGTACTTC CASCTREVHSYEQYF
TRBJ2-7 few TRBV28 . TGTGCCAGCAGTTTAGGTCAGGGGCTGGGCGAGCAGTACTTC CASSLGQGLGEQYF
TRBJ1-1 . TRBV6-1 . TGTGCCAGCAGTGAGAAGGGAGGGTGGCCTGAAGCTTTCTTT CASSEKGGWPEAFF
TRBJ2-7 . TRBV7-2 . TGTGCCAGCAGCCCCAACTCCTACGAGCAGTACTTC CASSPNSYEQYF
TRBJ2-1 . TRBV4-1 TRBD2 TGCGCCAGCAGCCAACAGCGGGGGGGCTCTAGTGAGCAGTTCTTC CASSQQRGGSSEQFF